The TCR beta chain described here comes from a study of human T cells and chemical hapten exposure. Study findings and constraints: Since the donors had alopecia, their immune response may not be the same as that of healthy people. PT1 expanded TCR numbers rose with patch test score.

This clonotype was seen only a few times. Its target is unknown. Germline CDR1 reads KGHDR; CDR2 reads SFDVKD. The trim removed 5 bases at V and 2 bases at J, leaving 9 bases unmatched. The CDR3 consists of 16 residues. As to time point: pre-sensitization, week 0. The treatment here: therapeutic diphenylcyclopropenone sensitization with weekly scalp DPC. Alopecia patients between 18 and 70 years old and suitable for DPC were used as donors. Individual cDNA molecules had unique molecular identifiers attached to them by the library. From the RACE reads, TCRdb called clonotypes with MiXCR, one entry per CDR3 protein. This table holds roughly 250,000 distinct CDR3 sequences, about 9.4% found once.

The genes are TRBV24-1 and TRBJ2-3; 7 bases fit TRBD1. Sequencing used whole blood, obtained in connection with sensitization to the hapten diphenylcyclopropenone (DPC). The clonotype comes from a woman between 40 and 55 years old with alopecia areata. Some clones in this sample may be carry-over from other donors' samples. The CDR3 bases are TGTGCCACCAGTGGAACGACAGGGTGGGACACAGATACGCAGTATTTT. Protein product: CATSGTTGWDTDTQYF.